These 30 T cell receptor beta chains share one sample of origin, sequenced in a study of technical replicates of blood from several donors. The method was immunoSEQ multiplex PCR; TCRdb's version includes in-frame clones alone and lacks a portion of them. The sample lists tens of thousands of clones, around 90% occurring once. The source material was T cells isolated from PBMCs. These receptors originate from a human donor in good health.

This chain connects TRBV11-2 to TRBJ1-6, with D possibly TRBD1 on 5 matching bases. V dropped 5 bases and J dropped 4 bases, with 15 bases sitting between them. Per germline, CDR1 SGHAT and CDR2 FQNNGV. The CDR3 runs to 16 residues. Here the CDR3 reads CASSQMVTDYNSPLHF. CDR3 DNA sequence: TGTGCCAGCAGCCAGATGGTGACAGATTATAATTCACCCCTCCACTTT.

This clone showed up just once. The V and J genes are TRBV28 and TRBJ1-1; possible D gene TRBD1, 5 bases. Trimming left V 10 bases short and J 4 bases short, with 16 bases between. CDR1 and CDR2 from the germline V gene are MDHEN and SYDVKM. The CDR3 has 13 residues. CDR3 protein: CATLPQGPTEAFF. CDR3 nucleotide sequence: TGTGCCACTTTACCGCAGGGCCCCACTGAAGCTTTCTTT.

This chain joins TRBV4-1 and TRBJ1-1; D gene uncertain. Trimming left V 1 base short and J 6 bases short, with 15 bases between. CDR1 and CDR2 (germline): MGHRA, YSYEKL. The CDR3 extends over 15 amino acids. The CDR3 spells CASSQVGTPRAEAFF. DNA of the CDR3: TGCGCCAGCAGCCAAGTCGGTACCCCTCGAGCTGAAGCTTTCTTT.

This chain joins TRBV7-6 and TRBJ2-2, with D possibly TRBD1 on 5 matching bases. The CDR3 covers 18 residues. Germline loops: CDR1 SGHVS, CDR2 FNYEAQ. V was pared by 6 bases and J by 2 bases, with 22 bases between. The CDR3 DNA follows: TGTGCCAGCAGTATGGGTCCAGGGATGTCCAGCAACACCGGGGAGCTGTTTTTT. It specifies CASSMGPGMSSNTGELFF. The full variable domain, with the rest looked up from reference TRBV7-6 and TRBJ2-2, is GAGVSQSPRYKVTKRGQDVALRCDPISGHVSLYWYRQALGQGPEFLTYFNYEAQQDKSGLPNDRFSAERPEGSISTLTIQRTEQRDSAMYRCASSMGPGMSSNTGELFFGEGSRLTVL.

The CDR3 here is CASSRTGEVYEQYF. For the CDR3, the DNA is TGTGCCAGCAGTCGGACAGGGGAGGTCTACGAGCAGTACTTC. This sequence joins TRBV6-1 and TRBJ2-7; 9 nucleotides match TRBD1. Germline values: CDR1 MNHNS, CDR2 SASEGT. The length of the CDR3 is 14 residues. With 5 bases clipped from V and 3 bases from J, the junction kept 5 bases outside the gene matches.

The chain couples TRBV2 to TRBJ2-3, with a weak D call TRBD2 (7 bases). Germline CDR1 SNHLY, CDR2 FYNNEI. With 5 bases removed from V and 10 bases from J, the gap between germline ends came to 13 bases. The CDR3 covers 12 residues. The CDR3 here is CASSSEGGSQYF. DNA of the CDR3: TGTGCCAGCAGTTCAGAGGGGGGGTCGCAGTATTTT.

The chain recombines TRBV6-5 with TRBJ1-2; D uncertain. The germline gives CDR1 MNHEY, CDR2 SVGAGI. This CDR3 contains 13 residues. The V and J ends lost 9 bases and 1 base respectively, with 12 bases between them. CDR3 amino acids: CASREAGNYGYTF. The DNA for the CDR3 is TGTGCCAGTCGAGAGGCGGGTAACTATGGCTACACCTTC.

This rearrangement joins TRBV11-3 to TRBJ2-7, with D tentatively TRBD1 (5 bases). This CDR3 region has 13 residues. V lost 1 base to trimming and J lost 2 bases, with 6 bases between them. Germline V gene sequence: CDR1 SGHNT, CDR2 YENEEA. CDR3 in amino acids: CASSLGQPYEQYF. CDR3 nucleotide sequence: TGTGCCAGCAGCTTAGGACAGCCCTACGAGCAGTACTTC.

The chain has TRBV4-1 and TRBJ1-5; 7 bases agree with TRBD1. The trim removed 6 bases at V and 4 bases at J, leaving 6 bases unmatched. This CDR3 is built from 14 residues. The germline gives CDR1 MGHRA, CDR2 YSYEKL. The CDR3, as DNA: TGCGCCAGCAGAAAAACAGGGGCAAATCAGCCCCAGCATTTT. Translated: CASRKTGANQPQHF.

The rearrangement links TRBV19 to TRBJ2-1, with TRBD1 matching 8 bases. CDR1 is LNHDA and CDR2 is SQIVND in the germline V gene (reference sequence). CDR3 length equals 14 residues. The trim removed 6 bases at V and 9 bases at J, leaving 10 bases unmatched. For the CDR3, the DNA is TGTGCCAGTAGAACCGGGACAGGAGGATCTGAGCAGTTCTTC. This encodes CASRTGTGGSEQFF.

The genes are TRBV6-5 and TRBJ2-1; 9 positions agree with TRBD2. The CDR3 runs to 13 residues. CDR1 is MNHEY, CDR2 SVGAGI, per germline. Trimming at V came to 5 bases and at J to 10 bases, leaving 6 bases not matched to a gene. The CDR3, as DNA: TGTGCCAGCAGTAGATCTCTAGCGGGGGAGCAGTTCTTC. Amino acid sequence: CASSRSLAGEQFF.

In DNA, the CDR3 is TGTGCCATCAGTGAGGGGGCTAGCGGGAGGGCCAGGTACGGTGAGACCCAGTACTTC. Protein product: CAISEGASGRARYGETQYF. The rearrangement joins TRBV10-3 to TRBJ2-5; 12 bases agree with TRBD2. Germline lookup yields CDR1 ENHRY and CDR2 SYGVKD. The CDR3 is made up of 19 amino acids. V lost 2 bases and J lost 5; bases outside the gene matches: 15.

The chain carries TRBV7-9 and TRBJ1-3, with D perhaps matching TRBD1 (5 bases). Between the trimmed V and J ends, which lost 4 bases and 0 bases, there was a span of 10 bases. The CDR3 contains 15 residues. Per germline, CDR1 SEHNR and CDR2 FQNEAQ (reference sequence). The CDR3 loop reads CASSSGQGSGNTIYF. The CDR3 DNA is TGTGCCAGCAGCTCAGGGCAGGGCTCTGGAAACACCATATATTTT.

The chain combines TRBV5-1 with TRBJ1-1; D not certain. Trimming cost V 0 bases and J 1 base, with 10 bases left between them. Germline CDR1 and CDR2: SGHRS and YFSETQ. This CDR3 is 15 amino acids long. CDR3 loop: CASSLGAGSNTEAFF. The CDR3 DNA reads as TGCGCCAGCAGCTTGGGCGCGGGTTCGAACACTGAAGCTTTCTTT.

This rearrangement joins TRBV5-1 to TRBJ2-5, with D unclear. CDR1 SGHRS and CDR2 YFSETQ come from the germline V gene. V shed 2 bases and J shed 5 bases, with 10 bases lying between them. The CDR3 is 13 residues long. The CDR3: CASSLTSQETQYF. The CDR3 DNA reads TGCGCCAGCAGCTTAACATCTCAGGAGACCCAGTACTTC. The full variable domain, with the rest looked up from reference TRBV5-1 and TRBJ2-5, is KAGVTQTPRYLIKTRGQQVTLSCSPISGHRSVSWYQQTPGQGLQFLFEYFSETQRNKGNFPGRFSGRQFSNSRSEMNVSTLELGDSALYLCASSLTSQETQYFGPGTRLLVL.

The chain carries TRBV4-2 and TRBJ2-3; 7 positions match TRBD2. Germline V gene lookup returns CDR1 LGHNA and CDR2 YNFKEQ. V shed 3 bases and J 4 bases; nucleotides not matched to a gene: 7. The CDR3 sequence is 15 residues long. CDR3 amino acids: CASSQRAGEADTQYF. CDR3 coding DNA: TGTGCCAGCAGCCAGAGGGCGGGAGAGGCAGATACGCAGTATTTT.

The rearrangement links TRBV27 to TRBJ2-1, with D perhaps TRBD1 (6 bases). Germline V gene sequence: CDR1 MNHEY, CDR2 SMNVEV (reference sequence). The CDR3 covers 15 residues. V was cut by 3 bases and J by 2 bases, with 11 bases left in between. In DNA form, the CDR3 reads TGTGCCAGCAGTTTCCCCGGGACACCCTACAATGAGCAGTTCTTC. It encodes CASSFPGTPYNEQFF.

V gene TRBV4-1 combines with J gene TRBJ2-1; the match to TRBD1 covers 7 bases. CDR3 length equals 15 residues. The V gene's germline CDR1 is MGHRA and CDR2 YSYEKL. The V segment lost 2 bases and the J segment 7 bases; nucleotides outside the gene matches: 8. CDR3: CASSQLRDRGNEQFF. The CDR3 DNA reads as TGCGCCAGCAGCCAACTCCGGGACAGAGGGAATGAGCAGTTCTTC.

V usage is TRBV4-1 and J usage is TRBJ2-5; maybe TRBD1 (5 bases). The CDR3 is 13 residues long. Germline assignment: CDR1 MGHRA and CDR2 YSYEKL. Between the trimmed V and J ends, which lost 3 bases and 2 bases, there was a span of 7 bases. DNA for the CDR3: TGCGCCAGCAGCCACGACAGACAAGAGACCCAGTACTTC. Translation: CASSHDRQETQYF.

V is TRBV6-5 and J is TRBJ2-7; 8 positions agree with TRBD2. Per the germline V gene, CDR1 is MNHEY and CDR2 is SVGAGI. The trim removed 0 bases at V and 5 bases at J, leaving 3 bases unmatched. This CDR3 has 14 amino acids. This CDR3 is CASSYSGLVHEQYF. The DNA of the CDR3 is TGTGCCAGCAGTTACTCGGGACTAGTGCACGAGCAGTACTTC.

The chain uses TRBV16 and TRBJ2-1; 13 nucleotides align to TRBD2. CDR3 length: 16 amino acids. The germline CDR1 and CDR2 sequences are KGHSY and FQNENV. The junction had 1 base not matched to a gene; V was cut back by 2 bases and J by 3 bases. The CDR3 sequence: CASSQRLAGGYNEQFF. The DNA for the CDR3 is TGTGCCAGCAGCCAACGACTAGCGGGGGGCTACAATGAGCAGTTCTTC. Complete variable domain (other parts from reference TRBV16 and TRBJ2-1): GEEVAQTPKHLVRGEGQKAKLYCAPIKGHSYVFWYQQVLKNEFKFLISFQNENVFDETGMPKERFSAKCLPNSPCSLEIQATKLEDSAVYFCASSQRLAGGYNEQFFGPGTRLTVL.

The DNA of the CDR3 is TGTGCCAGCAGCTCTCCTTTCTCCCCCGGCGGGGAGACAGATACGCAGTATTTT. Its protein is CASSSPFSPGGETDTQYF. The chain uses TRBV7-9 and TRBJ2-3, with D maybe TRBD2 (6 bases). Germline assignment: CDR1 SEHNR and CDR2 FQNEAQ (reference sequence). CDR3 length: 18 residues. The V end lost 4 bases, the J end lost 3 bases, and 23 bases lay between the germline ends.

The chain is built from TRBV11-3 and TRBJ2-3; 11 bases match TRBD1. The CDR3 spans 15 residues. From germline, CDR1 is SGHNT and CDR2 YENEEA. V trimming: 6 bases; J trimming: 4 bases; junction bases outside the gene matches: 6. CDR3 nucleotides: TGTGCCAGCAGAGCCCCGGGACAGGGGGCAGATACGCAGTATTTT. Amino acids: CASRAPGQGADTQYF.

The chain has TRBV6-1 and TRBJ2-7; 7 bases are shared with TRBD2. V lost 6 bases to trimming and J lost 4 bases; unmatched junction nucleotides: 12. Germline CDR1 reads MNHNS; CDR2 reads SASEGT. CDR3 size: 15 residues. CDR3: CASRATSAGPYEQYF. CDR3 nucleotide sequence: TGTGCCAGCAGGGCTACTAGCGCGGGCCCGTACGAGCAGTACTTC.

The chain couples TRBV6-6 to TRBJ2-7; weak D call: TRBD2 (6 bases). Germline V gives CDR1 MNHNY, CDR2 SVGAGI (reference sequence). The CDR3 covers 13 residues. Trimming shortened V by 0 bases and J by 4 bases, and 7 bases separated the two germline ends. The CDR3 nucleotides are TGTGCCAGCAGTTACTCGCTAGCGTACGAGCAGTACTTC. Residues: CASSYSLAYEQYF.

J is TRBJ2-1 and V is TRBV6-4, with no clear D. Deletions cut 3 bases from V and 0 bases from J, with 12 bases between. This CDR3 contains 16 residues. Germline CDR1 MRHNA, CDR2 SNTAGT. The CDR3 DNA reads as TGTGCCAGCAGTGAAGTTGGCGGAAGCTCCTACAATGAGCAGTTCTTC. This codes for CASSEVGGSSYNEQFF.

V gene TRBV28 combines with J gene TRBJ2-1, with TRBD1 matching 9 bases. Trimming cost V 6 bases and J 4 bases; bases outside gene matches: 7. Germline loops: CDR1 MDHEN, CDR2 SYDVKM. The CDR3 spans 15 residues. For the CDR3, the DNA is TGTGCCAGCAGGACTCCGGGACAGGGATACAATGAGCAGTTCTTC. This codes for CASRTPGQGYNEQFF.

This clone was seen a single time. This chain connects TRBV9 to TRBJ2-3, with 14 bases that match TRBD2. The V gene end was trimmed by 0 bases and the J gene end by 0 bases; junction bases not matched to a gene: 0. Germline CDR1 is SGDLS and CDR2 is YYNGEE. This CDR3 is 17 amino acids long. CDR3 loop: CASSVGLAGGSTDTQYF. In nucleotides, the CDR3 is TGTGCCAGCAGCGTAGGACTAGCGGGGGGGAGCACAGATACGCAGTATTTT.

The chain couples TRBV30 to TRBJ1-5; tentatively, D is TRBD1 (5 bases). Deletions cut 3 bases from V and 7 bases from J, with 13 bases between. The CDR3 runs to 13 residues. Per germline, CDR1 GTSNPN and CDR2 SVGIG (reference sequence). CDR3 loop: CAWRGGPGQPQHF. CDR3 nucleotide sequence: TGTGCCTGGAGGGGGGGACCAGGACAGCCCCAGCATTTT. Complete variable domain (other parts from reference TRBV30 and TRBJ1-5): SQTIHQWPATLVQPVGSPLSLECTVEGTSNPNLYWYRQAAGRGLQLLFYSVGIGQISSEVPQNLSASRPQDRQFILSSKKLLLSDSGFYLCAWRGGPGQPQHFGDGTRLSIL.

The chain combines TRBV6-5 with TRBJ2-2; 8 positions match TRBD2. V shed 5 bases, J shed 7 bases, and the junction held 6 bases outside the gene matches. Germline V gives CDR1 MNHEY, CDR2 SVGAGI. CDR3 length equals 14 residues. In DNA, the CDR3 is TGTGCCAGCAGTCCCCTCGGGGGGGTCGGGGAGCTGTTTTTT. Protein sequence: CASSPLGGVGELFF.